The TCR beta chain under discussion was sequenced for a study of blood T cell repertoires in COVID-19. Study information: The samples span acute and convalescent COVID-19 from the United States, Italy and Spain. Sources were T cells, B-cell-depleted T cells, or PBMCs; the material itself was cDNA or gDNA.

In the authors' methods: Amplification of reference gene primers provided the estimated nucleated cell counts. Profiling relied on immunoSEQ multiplex PCR, and the TCRdb table lists in-frame clones only, not all of them. V and J calls plus clone size are reproduced from that table; the DNA served to infer D and trimming. The profile covers some 140,000 clones, with around 82% appearing a single time and under 1.5% taken by the ten largest. The CDR3 has 15 residues. The junction had 14 bases not matched to a gene; V was cut back by 7 bases and J by 12 bases. Germline values: CDR1 MNHEY, CDR2 SMNVEV (reference sequence).

The chain links TRBV27 to TRBJ2-1; 11 nucleotides agree with TRBD2. This sequence originates from a man in his sixties with acute or convalescent COVID-19. Specimen: peripheral blood. CDR3 region: CASTKTASGGLGQFF. CDR3 nucleotide sequence: TGTGCCAGCACCAAGACGGCTAGCGGGGGGTTAGGGCAGTTCTTC.